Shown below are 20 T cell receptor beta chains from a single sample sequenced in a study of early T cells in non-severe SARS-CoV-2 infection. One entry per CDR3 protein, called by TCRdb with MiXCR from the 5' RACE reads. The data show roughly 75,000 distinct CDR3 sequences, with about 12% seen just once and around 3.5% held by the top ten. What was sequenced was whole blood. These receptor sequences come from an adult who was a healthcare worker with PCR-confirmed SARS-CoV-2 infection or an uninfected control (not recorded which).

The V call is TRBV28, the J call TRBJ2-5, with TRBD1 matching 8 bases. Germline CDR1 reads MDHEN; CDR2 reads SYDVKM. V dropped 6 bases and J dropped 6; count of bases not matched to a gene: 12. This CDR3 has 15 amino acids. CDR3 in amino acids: CASSSGTGGVKTQYF. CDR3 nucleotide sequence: TGTGCCAGCAGCTCCGGGACAGGAGGTGTGAAGACCCAGTACTTC.

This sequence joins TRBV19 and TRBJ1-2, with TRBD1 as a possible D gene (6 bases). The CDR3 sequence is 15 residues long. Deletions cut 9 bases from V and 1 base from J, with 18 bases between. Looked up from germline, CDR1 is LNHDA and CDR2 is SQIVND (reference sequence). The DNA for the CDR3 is TGTGCCAGCCACCCCCCAGGGGATAATAACTATGGCTACACCTTC. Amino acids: CASHPPGDNNYGYTF.

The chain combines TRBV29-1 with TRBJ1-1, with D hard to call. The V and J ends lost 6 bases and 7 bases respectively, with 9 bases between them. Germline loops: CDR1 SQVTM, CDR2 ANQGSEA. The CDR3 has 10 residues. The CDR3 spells CSVPGVEAFF. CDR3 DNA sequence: TGCAGCGTCCCGGGAGTTGAAGCTTTCTTT. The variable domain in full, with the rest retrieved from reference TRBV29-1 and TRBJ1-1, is SAVISQKPSRDICQRGTSLTIQCQVDSQVTMMFWYRQQPGQSLTLIATANQGSEATYESGFVIDKFPISRPNLTFSTLTVSNMSPEDSSIYLCSVPGVEAFFGQGTRLTVV.

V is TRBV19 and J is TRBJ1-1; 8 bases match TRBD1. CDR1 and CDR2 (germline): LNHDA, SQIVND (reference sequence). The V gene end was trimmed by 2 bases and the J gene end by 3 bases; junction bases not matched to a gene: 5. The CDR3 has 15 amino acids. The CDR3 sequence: CASSITTGVDTEAFF. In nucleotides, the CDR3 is TGTGCCAGTAGTATAACGACAGGGGTTGACACTGAAGCTTTCTTT.

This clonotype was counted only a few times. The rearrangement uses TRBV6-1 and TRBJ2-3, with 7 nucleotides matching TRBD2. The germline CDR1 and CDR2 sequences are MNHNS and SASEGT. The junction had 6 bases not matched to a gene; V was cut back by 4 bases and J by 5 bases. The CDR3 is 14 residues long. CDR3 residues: CASSGWASGDTQYF. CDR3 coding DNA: TGTGCCAGCAGTGGTTGGGCTAGCGGAGATACGCAGTATTTT.

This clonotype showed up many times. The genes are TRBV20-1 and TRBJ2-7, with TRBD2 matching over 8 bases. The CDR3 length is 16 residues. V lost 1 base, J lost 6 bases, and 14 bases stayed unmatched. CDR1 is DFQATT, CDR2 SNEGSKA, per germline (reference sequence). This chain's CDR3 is CSARGPGGGPLLEQYF. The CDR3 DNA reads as TGCAGTGCTAGAGGTCCCGGGGGGGGGCCCTTACTCGAGCAGTACTTC.

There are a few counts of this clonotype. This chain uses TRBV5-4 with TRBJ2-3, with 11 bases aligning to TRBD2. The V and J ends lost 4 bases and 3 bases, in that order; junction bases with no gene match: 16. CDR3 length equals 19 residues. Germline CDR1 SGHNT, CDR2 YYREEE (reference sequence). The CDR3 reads CASSGEGGIRLAGTDTQYF. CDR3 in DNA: TGTGCCAGCAGCGGCGAGGGAGGGATCCGACTAGCGGGAACAGATACGCAGTATTTT. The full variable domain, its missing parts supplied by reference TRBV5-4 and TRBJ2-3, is ETGVTQSPTHLIKTRGQQVTLRCSSQSGHNTVSWYQQALGQGPQFIFQYYREEENGRGNFPPRFSGLQFPNYSSELNVNALELDDSALYLCASSGEGGIRLAGTDTQYFGPGTRLTVL.

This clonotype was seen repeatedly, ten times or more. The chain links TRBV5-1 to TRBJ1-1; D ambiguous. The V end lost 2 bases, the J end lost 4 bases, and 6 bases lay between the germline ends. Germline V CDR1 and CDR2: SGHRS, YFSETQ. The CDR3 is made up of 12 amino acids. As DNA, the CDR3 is TGCGCCAGCAGCTTTACGGCCACTGAAGCTTTCTTT. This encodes CASSFTATEAFF.

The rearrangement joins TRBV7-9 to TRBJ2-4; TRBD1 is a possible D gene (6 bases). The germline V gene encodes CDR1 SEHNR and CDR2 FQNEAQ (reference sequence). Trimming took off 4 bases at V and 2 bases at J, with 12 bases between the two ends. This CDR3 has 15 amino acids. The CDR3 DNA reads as TGTGCCAGCAGCTCAGGGGTTGAGTCCAAAAACATTCAGTACTTC. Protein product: CASSSGVESKNIQYF.

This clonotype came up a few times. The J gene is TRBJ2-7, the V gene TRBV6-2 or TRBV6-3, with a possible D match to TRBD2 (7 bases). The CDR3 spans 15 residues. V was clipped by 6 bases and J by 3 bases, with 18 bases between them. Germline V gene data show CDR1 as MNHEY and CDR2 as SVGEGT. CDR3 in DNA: TGTGCCAGCAGACGCCCGGAGGGGGAGGGCTACGAGCAGTACTTC. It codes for CASRRPEGEGYEQYF.

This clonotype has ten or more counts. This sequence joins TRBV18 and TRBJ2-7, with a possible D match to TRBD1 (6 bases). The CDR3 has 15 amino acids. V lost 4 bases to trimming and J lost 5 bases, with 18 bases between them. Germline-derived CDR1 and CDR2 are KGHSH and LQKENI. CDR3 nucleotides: TGTGCCAGCTCACTTTCAGCAGGGGACCTGAACGAGCAGTACTTC. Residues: CASSLSAGDLNEQYF. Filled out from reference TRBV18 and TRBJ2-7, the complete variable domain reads NAGVMQNPRHLVRRRGQEARLRCSPMKGHSHVYWYRQLPEEGLKFMVYLQKENIIDESGMPKERFSAEFPKEGPSILRIQQVVRGDSAAYFCASSLSAGDLNEQYFGPGTRLTVT.

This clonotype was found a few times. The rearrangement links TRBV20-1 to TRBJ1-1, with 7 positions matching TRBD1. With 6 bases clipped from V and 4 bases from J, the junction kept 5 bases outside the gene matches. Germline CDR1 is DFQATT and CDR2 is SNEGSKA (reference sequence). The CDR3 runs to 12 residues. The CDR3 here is CSARQGSTEAFF. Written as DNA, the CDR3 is TGCAGTGCCAGACAGGGAAGCACTGAAGCTTTCTTT.

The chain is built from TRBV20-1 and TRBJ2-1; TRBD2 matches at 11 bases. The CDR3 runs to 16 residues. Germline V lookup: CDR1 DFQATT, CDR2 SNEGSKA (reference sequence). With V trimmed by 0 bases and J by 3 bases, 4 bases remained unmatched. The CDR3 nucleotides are TGCAGTGCTAGAGATGTCGGGACTAGCGGCTACAATGAGCAGTTCTTC. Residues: CSARDVGTSGYNEQFF.

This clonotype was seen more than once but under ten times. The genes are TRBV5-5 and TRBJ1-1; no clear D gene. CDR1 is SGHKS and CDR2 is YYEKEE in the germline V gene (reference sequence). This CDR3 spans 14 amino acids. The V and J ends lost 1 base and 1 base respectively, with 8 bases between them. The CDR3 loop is CASSLRFGNTEAFF. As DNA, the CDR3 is TGTGCCAGCAGCTTGCGGTTCGGGAACACTGAAGCTTTCTTT. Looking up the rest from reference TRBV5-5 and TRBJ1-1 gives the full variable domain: DAGVTQSPTHLIKTRGQQVTLRCSPISGHKSVSWYQQVLGQGPQFIFQYYEKEERGRGNFPDRFSARQFPNYSSELNVNALLLGDSALYLCASSLRFGNTEAFFGQGTRLTVV.

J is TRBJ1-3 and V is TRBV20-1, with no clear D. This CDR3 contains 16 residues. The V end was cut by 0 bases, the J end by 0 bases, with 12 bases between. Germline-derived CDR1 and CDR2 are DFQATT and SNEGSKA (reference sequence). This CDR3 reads CSARDRVRFSGNTIYF. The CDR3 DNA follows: TGCAGTGCTAGAGATAGAGTCCGCTTCTCTGGAAACACCATATATTTT.

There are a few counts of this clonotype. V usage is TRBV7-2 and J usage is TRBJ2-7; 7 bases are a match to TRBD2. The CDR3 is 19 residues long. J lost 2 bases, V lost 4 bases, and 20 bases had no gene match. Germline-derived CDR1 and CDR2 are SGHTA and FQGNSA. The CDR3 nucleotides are TGTGCCAGCAGCTCACGTTCGGGGTCGTTAGCGGGTGTTACCTACGAGCAGTACTTC. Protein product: CASSSRSGSLAGVTYEQYF.

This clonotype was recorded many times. The CDR3 DNA is TGCAGCGTCTTGGGACAGGGAGCAGTAAACACCGGGGAGCTGTTTTTT. Translated, it gives CSVLGQGAVNTGELFF. This chain connects TRBV29-1 to TRBJ2-2, with 9 nucleotides matching TRBD1. The CDR3 length is 16 residues. Trimming took 6 bases from V and 2 from J; bases not matched to a gene: 10. CDR1 is SQVTM, CDR2 ANQGSEA, per germline.

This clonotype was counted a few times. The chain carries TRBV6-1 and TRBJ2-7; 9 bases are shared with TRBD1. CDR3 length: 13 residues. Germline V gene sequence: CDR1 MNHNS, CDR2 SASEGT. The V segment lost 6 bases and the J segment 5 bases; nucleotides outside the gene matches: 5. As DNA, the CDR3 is TGTGCCAGCAGCTTTAGGACAGGGGACGAGCAGTACTTC. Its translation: CASSFRTGDEQYF.

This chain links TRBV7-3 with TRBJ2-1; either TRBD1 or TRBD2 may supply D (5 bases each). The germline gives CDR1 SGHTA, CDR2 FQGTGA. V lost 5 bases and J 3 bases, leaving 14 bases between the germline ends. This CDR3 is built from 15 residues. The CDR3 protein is CASSHGRDDYNEQFF. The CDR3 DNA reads TGTGCCAGCAGCCACGGCCGGGACGACTACAATGAGCAGTTCTTC.

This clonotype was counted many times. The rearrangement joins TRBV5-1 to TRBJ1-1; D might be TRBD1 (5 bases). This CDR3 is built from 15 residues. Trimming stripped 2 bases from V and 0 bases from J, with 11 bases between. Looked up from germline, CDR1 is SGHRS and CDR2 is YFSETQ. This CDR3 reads CASSLSRALNTEAFF. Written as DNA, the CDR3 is TGCGCCAGCAGCTTAAGCAGGGCGTTGAACACTGAAGCTTTCTTT.